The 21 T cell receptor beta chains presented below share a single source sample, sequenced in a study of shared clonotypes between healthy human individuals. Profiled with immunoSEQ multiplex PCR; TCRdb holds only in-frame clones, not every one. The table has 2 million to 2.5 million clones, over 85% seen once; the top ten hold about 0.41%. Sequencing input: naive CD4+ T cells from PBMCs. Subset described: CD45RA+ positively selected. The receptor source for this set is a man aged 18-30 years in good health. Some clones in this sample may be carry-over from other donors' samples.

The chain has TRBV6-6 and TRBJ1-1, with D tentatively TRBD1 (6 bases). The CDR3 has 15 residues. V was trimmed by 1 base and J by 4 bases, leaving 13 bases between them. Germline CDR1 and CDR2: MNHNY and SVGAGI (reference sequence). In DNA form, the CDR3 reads TGTGCCAGCAGTTACTGGGGGCCGACGGGCACTGAAGCTTTCTTT. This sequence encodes CASSYWGPTGTEAFF.

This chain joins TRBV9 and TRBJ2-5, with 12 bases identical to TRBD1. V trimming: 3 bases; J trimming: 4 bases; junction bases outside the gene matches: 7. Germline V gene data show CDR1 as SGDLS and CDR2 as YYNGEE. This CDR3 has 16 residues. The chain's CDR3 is CASSANWDRGLETQYF. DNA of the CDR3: TGTGCCAGCAGCGCTAACTGGGACAGGGGGCTAGAGACCCAGTACTTC.

The CDR3, as DNA: TGTGCCAGCAGCGTAGGTGTCAATACCCACGAGCAGTACTTC. It is translated as CASSVGVNTHEQYF. The chain has TRBV9 and TRBJ2-7; no reliable D call. The V gene's germline CDR1 is SGDLS and CDR2 YYNGEE. V lost 0 bases and J lost 5, with 12 bases in between. The CDR3 contains 14 residues. The full variable domain, completed using reference TRBV9 and TRBJ2-7, is DSGVTQTPKHLITATGQRVTLRCSPRSGDLSVYWYQQSLDQGLQFLIQYYNGEERAKGNILERFSAQQFPDLHSELNLSSLELGDSALYFCASSVGVNTHEQYFGPGTRLTVT.

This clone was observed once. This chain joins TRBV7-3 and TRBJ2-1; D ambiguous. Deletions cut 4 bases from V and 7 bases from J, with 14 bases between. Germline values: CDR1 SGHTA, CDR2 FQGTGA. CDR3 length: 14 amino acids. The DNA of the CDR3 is TGTGCCAGCAGCTCGGGTCCATCCAGGAATGAGCAGTTCTTC. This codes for CASSSGPSRNEQFF.

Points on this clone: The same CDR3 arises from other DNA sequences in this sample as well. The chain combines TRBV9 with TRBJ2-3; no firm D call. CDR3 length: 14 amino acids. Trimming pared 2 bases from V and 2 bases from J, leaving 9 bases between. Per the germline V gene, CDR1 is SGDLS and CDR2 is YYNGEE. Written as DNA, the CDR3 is TGTGCCAGCAGCGTCGGCCCCAACACAGATACGCAGTATTTT. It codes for CASSVGPNTDTQYF.

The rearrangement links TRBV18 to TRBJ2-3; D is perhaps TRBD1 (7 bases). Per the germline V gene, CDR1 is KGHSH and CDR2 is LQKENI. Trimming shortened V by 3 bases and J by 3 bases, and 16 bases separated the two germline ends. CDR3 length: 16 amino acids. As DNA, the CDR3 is TGTGCCAGCTCACCCCGACAGGGTGGGGGGACAGATACGCAGTATTTT. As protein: CASSPRQGGGTDTQYF.

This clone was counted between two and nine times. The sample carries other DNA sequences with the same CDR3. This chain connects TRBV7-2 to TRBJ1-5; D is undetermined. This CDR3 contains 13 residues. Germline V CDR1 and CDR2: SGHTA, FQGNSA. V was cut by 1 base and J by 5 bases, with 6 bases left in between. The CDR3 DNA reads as TGTGCCAGCAGCTTAGGGGGAGATCAGCCCCAGCATTTT. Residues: CASSLGGDQPQHF. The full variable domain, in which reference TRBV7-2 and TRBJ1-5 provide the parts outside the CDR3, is GAGVSQSPSNKVTEKGKDVELRCDPISGHTALYWYRQSLGQGLEFLIYFQGNSAPDKSGLPSDRFSAERTGGSVSTLTIQRTQQEDSAVYLCASSLGGDQPQHFGDGTRLSIL.

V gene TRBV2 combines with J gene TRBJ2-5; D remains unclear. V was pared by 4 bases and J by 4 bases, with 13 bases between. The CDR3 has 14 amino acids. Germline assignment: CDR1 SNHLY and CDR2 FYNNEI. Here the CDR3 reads CASSVPKTIETQYF. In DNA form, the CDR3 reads TGTGCCAGCAGTGTCCCAAAAACAATAGAGACCCAGTACTTC.

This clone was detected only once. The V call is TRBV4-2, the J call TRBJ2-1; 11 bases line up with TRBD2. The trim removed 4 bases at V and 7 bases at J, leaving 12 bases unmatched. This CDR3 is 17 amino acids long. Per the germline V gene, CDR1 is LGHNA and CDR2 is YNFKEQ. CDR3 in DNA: TGTGCCAGCAGCCCTTCGATACAACTAGCGGGAGCGAATGAGCAGTTCTTC. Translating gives CASSPSIQLAGANEQFF.

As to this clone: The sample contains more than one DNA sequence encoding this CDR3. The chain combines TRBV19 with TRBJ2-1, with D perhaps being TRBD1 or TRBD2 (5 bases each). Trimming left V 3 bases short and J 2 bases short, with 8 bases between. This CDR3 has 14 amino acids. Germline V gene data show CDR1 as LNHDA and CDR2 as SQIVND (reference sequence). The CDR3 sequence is CASSMGTAYNEQFF. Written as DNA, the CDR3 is TGTGCCAGTAGTATGGGGACGGCCTACAATGAGCAGTTCTTC.

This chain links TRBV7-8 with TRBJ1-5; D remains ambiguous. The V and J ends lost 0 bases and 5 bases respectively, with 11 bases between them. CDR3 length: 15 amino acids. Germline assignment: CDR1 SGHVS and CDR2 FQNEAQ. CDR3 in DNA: TGTGCCAGCAGCTTAGCGTCTGGGCGCGATCAGCCCCAGCATTTT. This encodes CASSLASGRDQPQHF.

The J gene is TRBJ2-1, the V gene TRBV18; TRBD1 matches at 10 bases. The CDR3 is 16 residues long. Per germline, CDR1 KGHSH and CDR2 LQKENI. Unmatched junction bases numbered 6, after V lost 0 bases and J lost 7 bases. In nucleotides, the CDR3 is TGTGCCAGCTCACCACCCGGGGACAGGGGCTTGAATGAGCAGTTCTTC. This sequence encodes CASSPPGDRGLNEQFF.

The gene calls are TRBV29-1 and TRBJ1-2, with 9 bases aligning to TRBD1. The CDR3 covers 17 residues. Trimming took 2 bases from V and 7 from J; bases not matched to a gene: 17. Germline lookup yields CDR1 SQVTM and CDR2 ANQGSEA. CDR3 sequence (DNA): TGCAGCGTTGAACAAAGACAAGGGACAGGGATCCGATTTGGCTACACCTTC. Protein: CSVEQRQGTGIRFGYTF.

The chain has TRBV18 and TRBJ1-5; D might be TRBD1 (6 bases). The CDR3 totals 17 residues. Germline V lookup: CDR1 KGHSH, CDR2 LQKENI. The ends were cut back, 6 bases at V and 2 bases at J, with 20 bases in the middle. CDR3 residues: CASSKNIRGPRNQPQHF. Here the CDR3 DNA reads TGTGCCAGCTCCAAGAACATTCGGGGGCCGCGCAATCAGCCCCAGCATTTT.

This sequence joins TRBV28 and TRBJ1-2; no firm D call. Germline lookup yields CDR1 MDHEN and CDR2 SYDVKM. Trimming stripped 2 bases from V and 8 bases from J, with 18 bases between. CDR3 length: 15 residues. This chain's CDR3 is CASSLLRRRMGGYTF. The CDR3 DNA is TGTGCCAGCAGTTTACTCAGGCGGAGGATGGGCGGCTACACCTTC.

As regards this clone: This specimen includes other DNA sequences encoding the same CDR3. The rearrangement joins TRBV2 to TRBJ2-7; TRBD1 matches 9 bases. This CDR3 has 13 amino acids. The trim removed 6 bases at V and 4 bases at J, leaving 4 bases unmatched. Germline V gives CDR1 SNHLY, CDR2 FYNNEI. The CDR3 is CASRRDRAYEQYF. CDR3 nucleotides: TGTGCCAGCAGGCGGGACAGGGCTTACGAGCAGTACTTC.

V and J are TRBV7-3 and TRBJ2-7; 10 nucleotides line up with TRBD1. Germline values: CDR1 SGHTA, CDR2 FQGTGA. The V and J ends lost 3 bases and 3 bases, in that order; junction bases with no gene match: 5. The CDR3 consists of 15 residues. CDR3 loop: CASSLGQGPVYEQYF. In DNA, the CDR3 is TGTGCCAGCAGCTTGGGACAGGGGCCAGTCTACGAGCAGTACTTC. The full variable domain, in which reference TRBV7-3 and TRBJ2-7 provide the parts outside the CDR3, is GAGVSQTPSNKVTEKGKYVELRCDPISGHTALYWYRQSLGQGPEFLIYFQGTGAADDSGLPNDRFFAVRPEGSVSTLKIQRTERGDSAVYLCASSLGQGPVYEQYFGPGTRLTVT.

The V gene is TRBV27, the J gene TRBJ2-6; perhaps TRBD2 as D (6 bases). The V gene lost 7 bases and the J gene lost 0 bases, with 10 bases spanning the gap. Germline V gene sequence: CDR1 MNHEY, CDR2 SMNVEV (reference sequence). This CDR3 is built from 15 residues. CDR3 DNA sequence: TGTGCCAGCAAGCCGGGAGACTCTGGGGCCAACGTCCTGACTTTC. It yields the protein CASKPGDSGANVLTF.

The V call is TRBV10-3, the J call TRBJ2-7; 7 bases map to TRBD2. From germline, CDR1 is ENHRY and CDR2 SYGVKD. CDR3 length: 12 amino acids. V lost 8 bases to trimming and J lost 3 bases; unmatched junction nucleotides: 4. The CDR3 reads CAIREALYEQYF. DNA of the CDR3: TGTGCCATCCGGGAGGCCCTCTACGAGCAGTACTTC.

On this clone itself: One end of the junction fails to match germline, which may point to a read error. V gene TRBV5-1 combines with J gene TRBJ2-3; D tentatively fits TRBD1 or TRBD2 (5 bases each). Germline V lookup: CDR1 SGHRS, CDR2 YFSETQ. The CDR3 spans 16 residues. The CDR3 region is CASRLGLVEGTDTQYF. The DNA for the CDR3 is TGCGCCAGCAGATTGGGGCTTGTGGAGGGCACAGATACGCAGTATTTT.

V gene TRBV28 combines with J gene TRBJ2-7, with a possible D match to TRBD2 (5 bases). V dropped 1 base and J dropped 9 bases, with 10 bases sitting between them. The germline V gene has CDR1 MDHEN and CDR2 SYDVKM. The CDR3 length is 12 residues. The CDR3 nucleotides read TGTGCCAGCAGTTTATCCCGGGGTGCGCAGTACTTC. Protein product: CASSLSRGAQYF.